Listed below are T cell receptor beta chains from one sample, sequenced in a study of identical twins. TCRdb reprocessed the 5' RACE reads with MiXCR, giving one entry per CDR3 protein. The sample has 1.5 million to 2 million distinct CDR3 sequences, about 32% seen once. Material: cord blood. The receptor set was obtained from a newborn girl in good health. The CDR3 runs from the conserved cysteine through the conserved F or W. The order of the fields is D gene, J gene, clone size, V gene, CDR3 DNA, CDR3 protein. The D gene is left open where the match is weak. A row's size may be missing; if present it is once, few, many or a size class.

>TRBD2|TRBJ2-1|few|TRBV27
TGTGCCAGCACCCTAAGGACTAGCGGGAGAAGACTAGGCAATGAGCAGTTCTTC
CASTLRTSGRRLGNEQFF
>TRBD2|TRBJ2-3|.|TRBV20-1
TGCAGTGCTAGCATTCGGGGCCGACTAGCGGGGGGATGGGATACGCAGTATTTT
CSASIRGRLAGGWDTQYF
>TRBD1|TRBJ1-1|.|TRBV30
TGTGCCTGGGGACAGGGGAACACTGAAGCTTTCTTT
CAWGQGNTEAFF
>TRBD2|TRBJ2-7|.|TRBV6-5
TGTGCCAGCAGTTACTCGAGTAGCGGGAGAGGCAATGAGCAGTACTTC
CASSYSSSGRGNEQYF
>.|TRBJ2-1|.|TRBV10-3
TGTGCCATCAGTGAACCTACTAGCCGCCGCTCCTACAATGAGCAGTTCTTC
CAISEPTSRRSYNEQFF
>.|TRBJ2-3|.|TRBV12-3/TRBV12-4
TGTGCCAGCAGCCCTAGCGCTAATACGCAGTATTTT
CASSPSANTQYF
>.|TRBJ1-2|few|TRBV28
TGTGCCAGCAGCCGTATCCCCTATGGCTACACCTTC
CASSRIPYGYTF
>.|TRBJ2-3|.|TRBV7-9
TGTGCCAGCAGCTCCGGCTGGGAGTCGGGCACAGATACGCAGTATTTT
CASSSGWESGTDTQYF
>TRBD1|TRBJ1-2|.|TRBV25-1
TGTGCCAGCAGTGAACGTTGGAGGACAGGGGAGGGCTACACCTTC
CASSERWRTGEGYTF
>.|TRBJ2-1|many|TRBV7-2
TGTGCCAGCAGCTTAGTAGGGGTCAGCTCCTACAATGAGCAGTTCTTC
CASSLVGVSSYNEQFF
>.|TRBJ1-2|few|TRBV29-1
TGCAGCGTTGAAGACAAGGGGGGAAGGTACACCTTC
CSVEDKGGRYTF
>.|TRBJ1-1|.|TRBV20-1
TGCAGTGCTAGGGGGGGGGTCGGCACTGAAGCTTTCTTT
CSARGGVGTEAFF
>TRBD2|TRBJ2-3|once|TRBV18
TGTGCCAGCTCACCAACCGGGACTAGCCTCACAGATACGCAGTATTTT
CASSPTGTSLTDTQYF
>.|TRBJ1-6|.|TRBV2
TGTGCCAGCAGAACGGACAGTACTAATTCACCCCTCCACTTT
CASRTDSTNSPLHF
>.|TRBJ2-1|few|TRBV12-3/TRBV12-4
TGTGCCAGCAGTTTAGGAGGGGGGACAAACCCCTACAATGAGCAGTTCTTC
CASSLGGGTNPYNEQFF
>.|TRBJ2-3|few|TRBV7-9
TGTGCCAGCACCCGATTTAGAGCCGGCACAGATACGCAGTATTTT
CASTRFRAGTDTQYF
>TRBD1|TRBJ1-5|few|TRBV10-3
TGTGCCGCCCATTCGGACAGGTGGCAGCCCCAGCATTTT
CAAHSDRWQPQHF
>.|TRBJ1-2|.|TRBV5-6
TGTGCCAGCAGCTTACTATATCCAGACTATGGCTACACCTTC
CASSLLYPDYGYTF
>TRBD2|TRBJ2-1|.|TRBV9
TGTGCCAGCAGCGTATCCAGCGGGAGGGCCCCCACCTATCCGTTCTTC
CASSVSSGRAPTYPFF
>TRBD1|TRBJ1-1|.|TRBV11-2
TGTGCCAGCAGCTTGACAGGGGCGGACACTGAAGCTTTCTTT
CASSLTGADTEAFF
>TRBD2|TRBJ2-1|.|TRBV20-1
TGCAGTGCGATAGCGGGGGGAATGGTCGAGCAGTTCTTC
CSAIAGGMVEQFF
>.|TRBJ2-3|.|TRBV3-1
TGTGCCAGCAGCCCACCGGGACTCAGAAGCACAGATACGCAGTATTTT
CASSPPGLRSTDTQYF
>.|TRBJ1-5|.|TRBV29-1
TGCAGCGTACGGGACGGGGGCAATCAGCCCCAGCATTTT
CSVRDGGNQPQHF
>.|TRBJ2-6|.|TRBV6-6
TGTGCCAGCAGTTACCCTACTAGCTCTGGGGCCAACGTCCCGACTTTC
CASSYPTSSGANVPTF
>.|TRBJ1-2|few|TRBV2
TGTGCCAGCAGTGTGAGAGAGATCTATGGCTACACCTTC
CASSVREIYGYTF
>TRBD1|TRBJ1-2|few|TRBV6-6
TGTGCCAGCAGTTACGGGGACAGGTTCTATGGCTACACCTTC
CASSYGDRFYGYTF
>.|TRBJ1-6|few|TRBV7-9
TGTGCCAGCAGCTTAGCGCCAGGAGTCTCCTATAATTCACCCCTCCACTTT
CASSLAPGVSYNSPLHF
>.|TRBJ1-6|.|TRBV20-1
TGCAGTGCTAGCCGGGACAAGGCCTATAATTCACCCCTCCACTTT
CSASRDKAYNSPLHF
>.|TRBJ1-1|.|TRBV4-1
TGCGCCAGCAGCCAAGAGGTGCTGACCATGAACACTGAAGCTTTCTTT
CASSQEVLTMNTEAFF
>.|TRBJ2-1|.|TRBV12-3/TRBV12-4
TGTGCCAGCAGTTTTACCGGCGGGGTAGCGGAGACCCAGTTCTTC
CASSFTGGVAETQFF
>.|TRBJ2-5|few|TRBV7-9
TGTGCCAGCAGCGAGTCCCTTTTACGGGAGCAGTACTTC
CASSESLLREQYF
>.|TRBJ2-7|.|TRBV4-1
TGCGCCAGCAGCCCTATCGTGTCCGAGTTCGACGGAGCCTACGAGCAGTACTTC
CASSPIVSEFDGAYEQYF
>.|TRBJ1-2|few|TRBV5-1
TGCGCCAGCAGCTGGGGAGGCTTGAGCTATGGCTACACCTTC
CASSWGGLSYGYTF
>.|TRBJ2-3|few|TRBV27
TGTGCCAGCAGTCCAGGATTCTTAGATACGCAGTATTTT
CASSPGFLDTQYF
>.|TRBJ2-7|.|TRBV7-9
TGTGCCAGCAGCGCGACTCCCTCCTACGAGCAGTACTTC
CASSATPSYEQYF
>.|TRBJ2-1|many|TRBV10-3
TGTGCCATCAGTGATGTGGGGAATGAGCAGTTCTTC
CAISDVGNEQFF
>.|TRBJ1-1|.|TRBV7-2
TGTGCCAGCAGCTTATGGGCAGGGGAAACTGAAGCTTTCTTT
CASSLWAGETEAFF
>TRBD1|TRBJ1-4|.|TRBV28
TGTGCCAGCAGTAAGCATCCGGGACAGGGGAACGAAAAACTGTTTTTT
CASSKHPGQGNEKLFF
>.|TRBJ2-5|.|TRBV4-2
TGTGCCAGCAGCCGGGGGACCTACCAGCAGTACTTC
CASSRGTYQQYF
>.|TRBJ2-1|.|TRBV24-1
TGTGCCACCAGTGATTCCCCGACAGCCAATGAGCAGTTCTTC
CATSDSPTANEQFF
>TRBD1|TRBJ2-3|many|TRBV29-1
TGCAGCGTTGGCCCCCAGGGGGCTAGCACAGATACGCAGTATTTT
CSVGPQGASTDTQYF
>TRBD2|TRBJ2-3|.|TRBV9
TGTGCCAGCAGCGTACCCGCTACTAGCGGGGGCCTCACAGATACGCAGTATTTT
CASSVPATSGGLTDTQYF
>.|TRBJ1-2|few|TRBV21-1
TGTGCCAGCAGCAACCGGGAGGATTATGGCTACACCTTC
CASSNREDYGYTF
>TRBD2|TRBJ2-1|.|TRBV10-3
TGTGCCATCATGGCTTCTAGCGGGAGAAGCGATGAGCAGTTCTTC
CAIMASSGRSDEQFF
>TRBD1|TRBJ1-2|.|TRBV5-5
TGTGCCAGCAGCTTGGTAGGAGGTACAGGGGGTTATGGCTACACCTTC
CASSLVGGTGGYGYTF
>TRBD2|TRBJ2-3|few|TRBV5-1
TGCGCCAGCAGCGGGGGACTAGCGGGGGATACAGATACGCAGTATTTT
CASSGGLAGDTDTQYF
>.|TRBJ2-5|few|TRBV10-3
TGTGCCATCAGTGATAAAGGGTGGATGCTCCAAGAGACCCAGTACTTC
CAISDKGWMLQETQYF
>TRBD2|TRBJ2-1|once|TRBV2
TGTGCCAGCCAGCGGGGGGGGACCCTCAATGAGCAGTTCTTC
CASQRGGTLNEQFF
>TRBD2|TRBJ2-1|once|TRBV6-5
TGTGCCAGCAGTTACAGGGGTGGGGGGGACCGTATCCCCAATGAGCAGTTCTTC
CASSYRGGGDRIPNEQFF
>TRBD2|TRBJ2-5|.|TRBV20-1
TGCAGTGCTAGTCCAACTAGCGGGGCGGAGACCCAGTACTTC
CSASPTSGAETQYF
>.|TRBJ2-3|.|TRBV12-3/TRBV12-4
TGTGCCAGCAGTCCCCGACTAGTTCCAGATACGCAGTATTTT
CASSPRLVPDTQYF